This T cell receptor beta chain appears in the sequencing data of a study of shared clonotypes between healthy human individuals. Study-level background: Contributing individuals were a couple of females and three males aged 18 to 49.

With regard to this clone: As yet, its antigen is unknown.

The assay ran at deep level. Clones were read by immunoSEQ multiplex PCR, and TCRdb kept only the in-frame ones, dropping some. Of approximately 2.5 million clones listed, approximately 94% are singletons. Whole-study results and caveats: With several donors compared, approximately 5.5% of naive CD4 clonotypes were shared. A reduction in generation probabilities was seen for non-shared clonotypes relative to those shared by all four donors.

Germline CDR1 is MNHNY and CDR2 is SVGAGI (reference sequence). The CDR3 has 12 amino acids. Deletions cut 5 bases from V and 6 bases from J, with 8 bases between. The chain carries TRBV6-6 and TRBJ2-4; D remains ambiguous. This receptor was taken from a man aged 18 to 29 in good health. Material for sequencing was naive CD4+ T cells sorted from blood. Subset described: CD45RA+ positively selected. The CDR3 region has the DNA TGTGCCAGCAGTACCGAAACAAACATTCAGTACTTC. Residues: CASSTETNIQYF.